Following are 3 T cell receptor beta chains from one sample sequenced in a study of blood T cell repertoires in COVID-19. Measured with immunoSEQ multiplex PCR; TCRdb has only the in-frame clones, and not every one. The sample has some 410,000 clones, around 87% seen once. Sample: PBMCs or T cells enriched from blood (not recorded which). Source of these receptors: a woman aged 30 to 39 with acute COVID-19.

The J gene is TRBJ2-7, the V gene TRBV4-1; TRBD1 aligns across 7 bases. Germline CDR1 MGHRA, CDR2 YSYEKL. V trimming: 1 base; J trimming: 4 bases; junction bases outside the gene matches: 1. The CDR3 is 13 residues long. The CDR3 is CASSQVRGYEQYF. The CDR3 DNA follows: TGCGCCAGCAGCCAAGTCAGGGGGTACGAGCAGTACTTC.

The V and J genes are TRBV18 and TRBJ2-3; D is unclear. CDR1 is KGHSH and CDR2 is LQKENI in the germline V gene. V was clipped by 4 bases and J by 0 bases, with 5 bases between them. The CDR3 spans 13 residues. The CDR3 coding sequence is TGTGCCAGCTCACTCAGTAGCACAGATACGCAGTATTTT. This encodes CASSLSSTDTQYF. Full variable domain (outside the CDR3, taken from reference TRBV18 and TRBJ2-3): NAGVMQNPRHLVRRRGQEARLRCSPMKGHSHVYWYRQLPEEGLKFMVYLQKENIIDESGMPKERFSAEFPKEGPSILRIQQVVRGDSAAYFCASSLSSTDTQYFGPGTRLTVL.

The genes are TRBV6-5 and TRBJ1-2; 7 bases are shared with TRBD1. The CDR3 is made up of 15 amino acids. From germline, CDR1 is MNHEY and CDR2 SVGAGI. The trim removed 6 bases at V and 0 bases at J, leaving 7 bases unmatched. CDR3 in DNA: TGTGCCAGCAGCCCATGGACAGGAGCTAACTATGGCTACACCTTC. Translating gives CASSPWTGANYGYTF.